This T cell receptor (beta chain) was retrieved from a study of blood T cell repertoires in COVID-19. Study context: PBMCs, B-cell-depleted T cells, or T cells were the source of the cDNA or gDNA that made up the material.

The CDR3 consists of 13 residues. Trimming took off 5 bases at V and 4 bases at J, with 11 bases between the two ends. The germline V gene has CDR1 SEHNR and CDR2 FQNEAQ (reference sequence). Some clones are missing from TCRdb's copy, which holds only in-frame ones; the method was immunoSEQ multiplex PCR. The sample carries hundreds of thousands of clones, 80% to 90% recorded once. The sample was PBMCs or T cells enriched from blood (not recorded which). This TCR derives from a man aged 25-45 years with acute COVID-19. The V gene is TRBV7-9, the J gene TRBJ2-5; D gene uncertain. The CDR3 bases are TGTGCCAGCAGCCGAGACTGGCGAGAGACCCAGTACTTC. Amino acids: CASSRDWRETQYF.